Below, 19 T cell receptor beta chains from the same sample are listed, as sequenced in a study of blood T cell repertoires in COVID-19. Sequenced by immunoSEQ multiplex PCR; TCRdb stores in-frame clones only, minus some. The table lists a few hundred thousand clones, roughly 87% of them singletons. Sequenced: PBMCs or T cells enriched from blood (not recorded which). The source is a woman aged 25-40 years who had recovered from COVID-19.

The chain has TRBV7-9 and TRBJ2-3; 10 bases map to TRBD1. The CDR3 is 17 residues long. V gave up 5 bases and J gave up 5 bases; unmatched junction bases: 13. Looked up from germline, CDR1 is SEHNR and CDR2 is FQNEAQ (reference sequence). The CDR3 DNA follows: TGTGCCAGCAGCCCGAGACAGGGGGCTGGGGACGGAGATACGCAGTATTTT. The encoded protein is CASSPRQGAGDGDTQYF.

This sequence joins TRBV11-3 and TRBJ2-3, with D hard to call. Per germline, CDR1 SGHNT and CDR2 YENEEA. The CDR3 has 15 residues. Trimming left V 4 bases short and J 0 bases short, with 11 bases between. This CDR3 reads CASSSTETSTDTQYF. The CDR3, as DNA: TGTGCCAGCAGCTCGACGGAGACTAGCACAGATACGCAGTATTTT.

This clone was found once. V is TRBV27 and J is TRBJ2-1, with no clear D. Germline V CDR1 and CDR2: MNHEY, SMNVEV (reference sequence). Trimming removed 2 bases from V and 2 bases from J, with 10 bases in between. The CDR3 length is 15 residues. CDR3 region: CASSLGPSAYNEQFF. Here the CDR3 DNA reads TGTGCCAGCAGTTTAGGCCCTAGTGCCTACAATGAGCAGTTCTTC.

This clone was counted once. The V call is TRBV28, the J call TRBJ1-5, with D unresolved. V was trimmed by 4 bases and J by 0 bases, leaving 13 bases between them. This CDR3 comprises 16 residues. From germline, CDR1 is MDHEN and CDR2 SYDVKM. This CDR3 is CASSSGGRDSNQPQHF. CDR3 coding DNA: TGTGCCAGCAGTTCCGGTGGGAGGGATAGCAATCAGCCCCAGCATTTT.

This clone has just one count. The CDR3 loop reads CASSEWADRNDNTEAFF. The CDR3 DNA follows: TGTGCCAGCAGTGAATGGGCGGACAGAAACGACAACACTGAAGCTTTCTTT. The rearrangement joins TRBV2 to TRBJ1-1; D might be TRBD1 (6 bases). The CDR3 covers 17 residues. The germline V gene encodes CDR1 SNHLY and CDR2 FYNNEI. V was pared by 2 bases and J by 2 bases, with 18 bases between.

The chain uses TRBV7-2 and TRBJ1-4, with D unresolved. The germline V and J ends were trimmed by 7 bases and 8 bases, with 17 bases remaining between them. The CDR3 totals 14 residues. Germline CDR1 SGHTA, CDR2 FQGNSA. The CDR3 reads CASTGGSGLEKLFF. The CDR3 DNA reads TGTGCCAGCACTGGAGGTAGCGGCTTAGAAAAACTGTTTTTT.

This clone was seen just once. The chain links TRBV10-3 to TRBJ2-1; a weak D match, TRBD1 (5 bases). From germline, CDR1 is ENHRY and CDR2 SYGVKD. The CDR3 is 12 residues long. V was pared by 0 bases and J by 13 bases, with 10 bases between. CDR3 region: CAISESGQGQFF. CDR3 nucleotides: TGTGCCATCAGTGAGTCGGGGCAGGGTCAGTTCTTC.

The chain carries TRBV6-5 and TRBJ1-3, with no clear D. The length of the CDR3 is 12 residues. Germline CDR1 is MNHEY and CDR2 is SVGAGI. Trimming took 8 bases from V and 1 from J, leaving 6 bases between them. The CDR3 DNA is TGTGCCAGCGGTACATCTGGAAACACCATATATTTT. As protein: CASGTSGNTIYF.

The CDR3 here is CASRRKGGGYTF. DNA for the CDR3: TGTGCCAGCAGGCGGAAGGGAGGTGGCTACACCTTC. The V and J genes are TRBV25-1 and TRBJ1-2; D remains unclear. The germline V and J ends were trimmed by 6 bases and 7 bases, with 12 bases remaining between them. CDR1 and CDR2 (germline): MGHDK, SYGVNS. The CDR3 has 12 amino acids.

This sequence joins TRBV20-1 and TRBJ1-5; weak D call: TRBD1 (6 bases). Germline assignment: CDR1 DFQATT and CDR2 SNEGSKA (reference sequence). This CDR3 is built from 16 residues. The ends were cut back, 3 bases at V and 0 bases at J, with 15 bases in the middle. Written as DNA, the CDR3 is TGCAGTGCTAGTATAGGACAGATTCATAGCAATCAGCCCCAGCATTTT. It specifies CSASIGQIHSNQPQHF.

This chain joins TRBV5-1 and TRBJ1-1; D might be TRBD1 (6 bases). Looked up from germline, CDR1 is SGHRS and CDR2 is YFSETQ. The V end was cut by 8 bases, the J end by 3 bases, with 20 bases between. This CDR3 region has 15 residues. CDR3 sequence (DNA): TGCGCCAGTGCCCCACGGGGGGCCGGGTACACTGAAGCTTTCTTT. Encoded protein: CASAPRGAGYTEAFF.

J is TRBJ1-2 and V is TRBV5-1; 8 bases agree with TRBD1. In germline, CDR1 is SGHRS, CDR2 YFSETQ. Losses at the gene ends were 4 bases for V and 0 bases for J; bases not matched to a gene: 14. The length of the CDR3 is 18 residues. The CDR3 region is CASSTSRTGLGANYGYTF. CDR3 in DNA: TGCGCCAGCAGCACTTCTAGGACAGGGTTAGGAGCTAACTATGGCTACACCTTC.

V and J are TRBV18 and TRBJ1-2; weak D call: TRBD1 (6 bases). The CDR3 runs 15 residues. Germline lookup yields CDR1 KGHSH and CDR2 LQKENI. V was trimmed by 6 bases and J by 6 bases, leaving 20 bases between them. CDR3 nucleotides: TGTGCCAGCTCGGCGAGCGAACAGGGTCTCAATGGCTACACCTTC. It yields the protein CASSASEQGLNGYTF.

The chain links TRBV6-5 to TRBJ1-2; no definite D call. This CDR3 comprises 14 residues. V lost 2 bases to trimming and J lost 3 bases, with 10 bases between them. Germline CDR1 and CDR2: MNHEY and SVGAGI. The CDR3 protein is CASSYAESDYGYTF. The CDR3 coding sequence is TGTGCCAGCAGTTACGCAGAATCTGACTATGGCTACACCTTC.

The count of this clone is one. V is TRBV20-1 and J is TRBJ1-2; D is ambiguous. CDR1 and CDR2 (germline): DFQATT, SNEGSKA (reference sequence). This CDR3 region has 11 residues. V was shortened by 7 bases and J by 0 bases, with 6 bases between the two germline ends. The CDR3: CSGPSNYGYTF. For the CDR3, the DNA is TGCAGTGGGCCTTCTAACTATGGCTACACCTTC.

This chain connects TRBV7-3 to TRBJ2-1, with TRBD2 as a possible D gene (6 bases). The germline CDR1 and CDR2 sequences are SGHTA and FQGTGA. The germline V and J ends were trimmed by 5 bases and 10 bases, with 18 bases remaining between them. The CDR3 is 14 amino acids. The CDR3 reads CASSPNGLPREQFF. The DNA of the CDR3 is TGTGCCAGCAGCCCGAACGGACTACCACGGGAGCAGTTCTTC. Drawing the rest from reference TRBV7-3 and TRBJ2-1, the complete variable domain is GAGVSQTPSNKVTEKGKYVELRCDPISGHTALYWYRQSLGQGPEFLIYFQGTGAADDSGLPNDRFFAVRPEGSVSTLKIQRTERGDSAVYLCASSPNGLPREQFFGPGTRLTVL.

The V and J genes are TRBV3-1 (or the pseudogene TRBV3-2) and TRBJ1-2; 12 bases line up with TRBD1. V lost 2 bases to trimming and J lost 2 bases; unmatched junction nucleotides: 9. The CDR3 consists of 18 residues. The germline CDR1 and CDR2 sequences are LGHDT and YNNKEL (reference sequence). CDR3 bases: TGTGCCAGCAGCCAAACGATCCCCGGGACAGGGGGCAACTATGGCTACACCTTC. Translation gives CASSQTIPGTGGNYGYTF.

The chain is built from TRBV7-6 and TRBJ2-1, with TRBD2 identical over 10 bases. V dropped 5 bases and J dropped 1; count of bases not matched to a gene: 5. The V gene's germline CDR1 is SGHVS and CDR2 FNYEAQ. The CDR3 contains 16 residues. The DNA of the CDR3 is TGTGCCAGCAGCACACTAGCGGGGCGGTCCTACAATGAGCAGTTCTTC. It codes for CASSTLAGRSYNEQFF.

This clone showed up just once. V gene TRBV7-9 combines with J gene TRBJ1-3; weak D call: TRBD1 (6 bases). Germline loops: CDR1 SEHNR, CDR2 FQNEAQ (reference sequence). V dropped 1 base and J dropped 9 bases, with 7 bases sitting between them. There are 12 residues in the CDR3. The DNA of the CDR3 is TGTGCCAGCAGCTTAGAAGGGGGCACCATATATTTT. Residues: CASSLEGGTIYF.